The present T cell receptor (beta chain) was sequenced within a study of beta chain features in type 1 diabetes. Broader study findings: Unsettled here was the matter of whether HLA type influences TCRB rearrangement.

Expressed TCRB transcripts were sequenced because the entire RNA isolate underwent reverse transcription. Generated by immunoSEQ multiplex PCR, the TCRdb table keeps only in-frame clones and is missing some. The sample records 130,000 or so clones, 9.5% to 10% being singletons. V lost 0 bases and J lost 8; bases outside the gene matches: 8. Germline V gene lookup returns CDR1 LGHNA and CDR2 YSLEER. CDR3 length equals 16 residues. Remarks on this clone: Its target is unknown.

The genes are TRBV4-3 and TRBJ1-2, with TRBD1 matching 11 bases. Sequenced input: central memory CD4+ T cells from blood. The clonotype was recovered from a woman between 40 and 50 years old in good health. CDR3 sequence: CASSQDVGQGGRGYTF. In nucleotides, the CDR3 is TGCGCCAGCAGCCAAGATGTGGGACAGGGGGGACGAGGCTACACCTTC.